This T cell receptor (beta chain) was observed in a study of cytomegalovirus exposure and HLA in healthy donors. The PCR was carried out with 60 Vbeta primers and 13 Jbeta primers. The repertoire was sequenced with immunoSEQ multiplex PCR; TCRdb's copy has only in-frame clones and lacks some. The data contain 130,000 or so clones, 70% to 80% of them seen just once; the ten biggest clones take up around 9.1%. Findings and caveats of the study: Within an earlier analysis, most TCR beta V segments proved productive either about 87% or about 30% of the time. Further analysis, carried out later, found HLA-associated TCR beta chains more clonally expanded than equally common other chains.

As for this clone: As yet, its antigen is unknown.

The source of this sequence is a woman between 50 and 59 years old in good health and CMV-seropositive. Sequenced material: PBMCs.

The CDR3 loop reads CASSQGGGATEAFF. As DNA, the CDR3 is TGCGCCAGCAGCCAAGGAGGAGGGGCCACTGAAGCTTTCTTT. The chain has TRBV4-3 and TRBJ1-1, with a tentative D call TRBD1 (5 bases). This CDR3 is 14 amino acids long. V was trimmed by 1 base and J by 4 bases, leaving 10 bases between them. Germline V gene data show CDR1 as LGHNA and CDR2 as YSLEER.